This T cell receptor beta chain is drawn from a study of neurological immune-mediated disorders. Stated time point: longitudinal time-point 3. TCRdb recomputed calls from the 5' RACE reads with MiXCR, one row per CDR3 protein. The sample includes fewer than 110,000 distinct CDR3 sequences, 10% to 12% of them seen just once. After removal of 0 bases from V and 3 bases from J, the junction contained 4 bases not matched to a gene. This CDR3 region has 15 residues. Germline CDR1 MGHRA, CDR2 YSYEKL. The chain recombines TRBV4-1 with TRBJ2-7, with 8 bases identical to TRBD2. Sequencing used PBMCs. The sequence was collected from a female donor with HTLV-1-associated myelopathy (HAM/TSP). This chain's CDR3 is CASSQDNREGYEQYF. The DNA of the CDR3 is TGCGCCAGCAGCCAAGATAACCGGGAGGGCTACGAGCAGTACTTC.